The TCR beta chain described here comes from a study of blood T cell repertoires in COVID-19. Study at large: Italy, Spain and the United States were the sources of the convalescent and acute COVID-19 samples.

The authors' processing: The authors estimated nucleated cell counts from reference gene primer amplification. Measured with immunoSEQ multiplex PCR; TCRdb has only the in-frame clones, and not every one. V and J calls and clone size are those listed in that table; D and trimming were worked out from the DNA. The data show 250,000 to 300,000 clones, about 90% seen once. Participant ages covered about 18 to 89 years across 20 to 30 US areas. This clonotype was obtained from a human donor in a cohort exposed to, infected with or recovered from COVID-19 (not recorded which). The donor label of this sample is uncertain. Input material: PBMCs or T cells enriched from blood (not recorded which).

The CDR3 reads CASSLAGSSYNEQFF. The CDR3 bases are TGTGCCAGCAGCCTCGCGGGAAGCTCCTACAATGAGCAGTTCTTC. The rearrangement joins TRBV9 to TRBJ2-1, with D tentatively TRBD2 (6 bases). Trimming left V 4 bases short and J 0 bases short, with 11 bases between. CDR3 length equals 15 residues. The germline V gene has CDR1 SGDLS and CDR2 YYNGEE.